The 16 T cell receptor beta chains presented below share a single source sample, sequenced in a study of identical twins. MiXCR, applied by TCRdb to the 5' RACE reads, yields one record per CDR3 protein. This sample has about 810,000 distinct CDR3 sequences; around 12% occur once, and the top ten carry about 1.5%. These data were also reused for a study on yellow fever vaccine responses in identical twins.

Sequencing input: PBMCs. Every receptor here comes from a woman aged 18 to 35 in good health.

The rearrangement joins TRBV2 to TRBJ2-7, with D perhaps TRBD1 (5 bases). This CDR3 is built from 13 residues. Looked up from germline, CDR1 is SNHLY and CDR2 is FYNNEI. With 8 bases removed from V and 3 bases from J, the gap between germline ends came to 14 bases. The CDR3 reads CASGPDTFYEQYV. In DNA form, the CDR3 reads TGTGCCAGCGGACCGGACACATTCTACGAGCAGTACGTC.

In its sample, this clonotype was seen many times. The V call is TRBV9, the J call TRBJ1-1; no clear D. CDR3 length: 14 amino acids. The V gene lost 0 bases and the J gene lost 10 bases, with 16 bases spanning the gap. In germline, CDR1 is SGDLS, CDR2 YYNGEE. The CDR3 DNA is TGTGCCAGCAGCGTAGGGGTATCGTTTTACGGAGCTTTCTTT. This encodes CASSVGVSFYGAFF.

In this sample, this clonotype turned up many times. CDR3 protein: CASSLTGGQYGYTF. The CDR3 region has the DNA TGTGCCAGCAGTCTTACAGGGGGCCAATATGGCTACACCTTC. The chain combines TRBV12-3 or TRBV12-4 with TRBJ1-2; 9 positions match TRBD1. CDR3 size: 14 residues. V shed 5 bases, J shed 5 bases, and the junction held 6 bases outside the gene matches.

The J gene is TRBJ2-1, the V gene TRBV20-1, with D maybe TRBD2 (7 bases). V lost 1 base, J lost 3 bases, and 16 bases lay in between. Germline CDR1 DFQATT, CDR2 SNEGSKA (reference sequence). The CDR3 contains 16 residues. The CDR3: CSARVLGGGLYNEQFF. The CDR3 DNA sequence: TGCAGTGCTAGAGTCCTAGGGGGGGGCCTCTACAATGAGCAGTTCTTC.

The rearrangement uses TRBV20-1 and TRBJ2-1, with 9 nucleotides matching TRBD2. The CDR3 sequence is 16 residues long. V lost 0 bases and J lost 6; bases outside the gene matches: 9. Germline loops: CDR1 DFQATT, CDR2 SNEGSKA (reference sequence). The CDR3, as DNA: TGCAGTGCTAGAGAACCTACTAGCGGGCCGGCCAATGAGCAGTTCTTC. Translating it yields CSAREPTSGPANEQFF.

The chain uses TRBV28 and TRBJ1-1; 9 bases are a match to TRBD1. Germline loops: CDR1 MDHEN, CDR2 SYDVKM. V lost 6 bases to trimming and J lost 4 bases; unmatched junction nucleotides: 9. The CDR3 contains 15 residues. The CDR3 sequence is CASRQETGGITEAFF. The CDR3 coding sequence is TGTGCCAGCAGACAAGAGACAGGGGGAATCACTGAAGCTTTCTTT.

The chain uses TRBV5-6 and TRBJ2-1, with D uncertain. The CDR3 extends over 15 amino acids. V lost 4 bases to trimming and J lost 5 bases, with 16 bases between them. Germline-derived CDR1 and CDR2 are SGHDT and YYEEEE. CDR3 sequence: CASSLTVTKHNEQFF. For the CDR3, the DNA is TGTGCCAGCAGCCTGACCGTAACCAAGCACAATGAGCAGTTCTTC.

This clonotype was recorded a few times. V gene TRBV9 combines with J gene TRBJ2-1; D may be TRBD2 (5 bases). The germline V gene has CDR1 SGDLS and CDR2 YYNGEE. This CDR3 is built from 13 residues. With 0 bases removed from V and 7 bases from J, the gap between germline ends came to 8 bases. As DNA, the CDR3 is TGTGCCAGCAGCGTAGGGCCGGGGAATGAGCAGTTCTTC. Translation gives CASSVGPGNEQFF.

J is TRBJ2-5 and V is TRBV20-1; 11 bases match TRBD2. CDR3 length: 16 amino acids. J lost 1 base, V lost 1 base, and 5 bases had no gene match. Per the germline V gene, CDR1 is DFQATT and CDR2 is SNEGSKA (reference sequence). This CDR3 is CSARGLAGLGQETQYF. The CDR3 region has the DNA TGCAGTGCTAGAGGACTAGCGGGGCTAGGCCAAGAGACCCAGTACTTC.

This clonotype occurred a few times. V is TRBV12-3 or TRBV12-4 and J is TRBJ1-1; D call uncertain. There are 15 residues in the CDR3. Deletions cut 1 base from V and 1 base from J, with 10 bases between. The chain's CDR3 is CASSLVRGKNTEAFF. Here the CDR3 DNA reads TGTGCCAGCAGTTTAGTTCGCGGGAAGAACACTGAAGCTTTCTTT.

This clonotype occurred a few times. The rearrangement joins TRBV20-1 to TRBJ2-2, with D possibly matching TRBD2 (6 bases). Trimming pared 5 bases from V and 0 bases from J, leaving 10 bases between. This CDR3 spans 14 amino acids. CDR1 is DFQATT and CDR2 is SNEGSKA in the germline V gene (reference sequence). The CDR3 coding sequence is TGCAGTGCTTTTAGCGGATCGAACACCGGGGAGCTGTTTTTT. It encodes CSAFSGSNTGELFF.

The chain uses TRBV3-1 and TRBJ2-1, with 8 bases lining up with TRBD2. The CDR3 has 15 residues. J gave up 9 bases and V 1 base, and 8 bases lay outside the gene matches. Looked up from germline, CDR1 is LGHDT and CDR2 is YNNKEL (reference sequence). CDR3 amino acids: CASSQAGLGRFEQFF. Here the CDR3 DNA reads TGTGCCAGCAGCCAAGCGGGACTAGGTAGGTTTGAGCAGTTCTTC.

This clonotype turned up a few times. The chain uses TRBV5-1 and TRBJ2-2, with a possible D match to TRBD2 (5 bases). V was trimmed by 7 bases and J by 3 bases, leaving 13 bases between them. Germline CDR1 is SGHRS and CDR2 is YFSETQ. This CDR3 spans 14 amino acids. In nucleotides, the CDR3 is TGCGCCAGCCGTGACTACATTGACACCGGGGAGCTGTTTTTT. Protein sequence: CASRDYIDTGELFF.

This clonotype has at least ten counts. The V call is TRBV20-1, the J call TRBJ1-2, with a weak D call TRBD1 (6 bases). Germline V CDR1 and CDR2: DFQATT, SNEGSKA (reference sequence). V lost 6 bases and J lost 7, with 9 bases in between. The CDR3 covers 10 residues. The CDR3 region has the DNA TGCAGTGCCCAGGGGTTTGGCTACACCTTC. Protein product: CSAQGFGYTF.

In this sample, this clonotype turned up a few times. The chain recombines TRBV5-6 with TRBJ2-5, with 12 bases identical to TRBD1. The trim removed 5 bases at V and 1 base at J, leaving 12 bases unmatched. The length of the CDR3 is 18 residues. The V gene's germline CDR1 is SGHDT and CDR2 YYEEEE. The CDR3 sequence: CASSWGTGGMSLQETQYF. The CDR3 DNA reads TGTGCCAGCAGTTGGGGGACAGGGGGCATGAGTCTCCAAGAGACCCAGTACTTC.

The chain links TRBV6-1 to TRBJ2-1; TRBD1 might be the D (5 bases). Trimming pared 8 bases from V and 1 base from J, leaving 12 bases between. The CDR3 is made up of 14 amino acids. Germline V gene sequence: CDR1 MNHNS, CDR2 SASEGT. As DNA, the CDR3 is TGTGCCAGCGGTGCAGGGCATTCCTACAATGAGCAGTTCTTC. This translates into CASGAGHSYNEQFF.